Below, 3 T cell receptor beta chains from the same sample are listed, as sequenced in a study of blood T cells in healthy people across ages. The authors ran a second PCR of about 6 to 12 cycles using a sample-barcoded 5' primer and a J-beta primer mix. TCRdb re-analysed the 5' RACE reads in MiXCR, keeping a single row per CDR3 protein. The profile shows about 770,000 distinct CDR3 sequences, under 55% of them singletons. Sequences were obtained from blood. The receptors were gathered from a man aged 55-75 years in good health.

This chain links TRBV30 with TRBJ1-4, with D possibly being TRBD1 (6 bases). CDR1 and CDR2 (germline): GTSNPN, SVGIG (reference sequence). This CDR3 has 13 residues. The V end was cut by 7 bases, the J end by 7 bases, with 16 bases between. DNA of the CDR3: TGTGCCTCCAAGGGGGGGCCAGGTGAAAAACTGTTTTTT. Translated, it gives CASKGGPGEKLFF.

This clonotype appeared a few times. V gene TRBV11-2 combines with J gene TRBJ2-1; D possibly corresponds to TRBD2 (7 bases). The germline gives CDR1 SGHAT, CDR2 FQNNGV. Trimming removed 5 bases from V and 8 bases from J, with 13 bases in between. There are 13 residues in the CDR3. The CDR3 nucleotides are TGTGCCAGCAGCGGGGGGGCTCGGGATGAGCAGTTCTTC. It translates to CASSGGARDEQFF.

On this clonotype: Relative to the germline gene, one junction end is altered; a read error may explain this. The chain is built from TRBV5-4 and TRBJ2-3, with D possibly being TRBD1 (5 bases). CDR1 and CDR2 from the germline V gene are SGHNT and YYREEE (reference sequence). The CDR3 covers 16 residues. The DNA of the CDR3 is TGTGCCAGCACCACAGGACGACGAGTGGTCCCAGACACGCAGTATTTT. Translating it yields CASTTGRRVVPDTQYF.